Reported below is one TCR beta chain. TCRdb's table, derived via immunoSEQ multiplex PCR, lists solely in-frame clones and lacks some. Of about 40,000 clones in the sample, about 82% were seen once. This specimen belongs to a study of lymphopenia after photon versus proton radiotherapy. Germline CDR1 and CDR2: SEHNR and FQNEAQ (reference sequence). V shed 5 bases and J shed 3 bases, with 9 bases lying between them. The CDR3 runs to 13 residues. This TCR derives from a woman aged 70-85 years with pancreatic cancer. Some clones in this sample may be carry-over from other donors' samples. The gene calls are TRBV7-9 and TRBJ2-3; D not resolved. The sample consisted of peripheral blood, taken from a patient treated with proton-based radiotherapy. Written as DNA, the CDR3 is TGTGCCAGCAGCAATCTAAATACAGATACGCAGTATTTT. This translates into CASSNLNTDTQYF.